This T cell receptor beta chain was sequenced in a study of shared T cell receptors in the human thymus. Generated by immunoSEQ multiplex PCR, the TCRdb table keeps only in-frame clones and is missing some. The sample yields 600,000 or so clones, over 75% seen once. The germline V gene encodes CDR1 MNHEY and CDR2 SVGAGI. With 6 bases clipped from V and 3 bases from J, the junction kept 1 base outside the gene matches. This CDR3 comprises 12 residues. The sample also formed part of further work on human thymus T cells. As reported in that work: Each of the donors was a healthy Finnish infant who was undergoing open corrective cardiac surgery for congenital heart defects. Obtained as resections during corrective heart surgery, the thymus tissue was then studied.

The TCR originated in a boy under three years old with a congenital heart defect. The rearrangement joins TRBV6-5 to TRBJ1-2, with 7 nucleotides matching TRBD1. Sequencing was done on a sample of thymocytes. The CDR3 sequence: CASSTGDYGYTF. Here the CDR3 DNA reads TGTGCCAGCAGCACAGGGGACTATGGCTACACCTTC.